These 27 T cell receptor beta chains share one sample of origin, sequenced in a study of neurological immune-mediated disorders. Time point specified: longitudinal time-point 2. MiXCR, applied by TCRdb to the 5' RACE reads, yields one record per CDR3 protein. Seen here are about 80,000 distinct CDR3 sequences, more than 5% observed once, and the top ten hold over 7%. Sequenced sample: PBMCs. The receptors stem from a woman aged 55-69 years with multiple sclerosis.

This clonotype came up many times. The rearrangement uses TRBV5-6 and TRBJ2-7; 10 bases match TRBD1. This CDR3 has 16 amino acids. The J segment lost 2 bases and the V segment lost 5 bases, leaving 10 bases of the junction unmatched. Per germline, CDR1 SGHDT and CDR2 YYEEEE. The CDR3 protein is CASRNDRTGGAYEQYF. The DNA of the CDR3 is TGTGCCAGCAGAAATGATCGGACAGGGGGAGCCTACGAGCAGTACTTC.

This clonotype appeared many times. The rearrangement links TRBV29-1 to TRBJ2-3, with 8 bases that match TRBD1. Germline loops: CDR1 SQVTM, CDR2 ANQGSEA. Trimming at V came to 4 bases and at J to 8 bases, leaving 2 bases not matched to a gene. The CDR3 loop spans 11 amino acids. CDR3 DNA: TGCAGCGTTGGGACAGGGAGTACGCAGTATTTT. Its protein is CSVGTGSTQYF.

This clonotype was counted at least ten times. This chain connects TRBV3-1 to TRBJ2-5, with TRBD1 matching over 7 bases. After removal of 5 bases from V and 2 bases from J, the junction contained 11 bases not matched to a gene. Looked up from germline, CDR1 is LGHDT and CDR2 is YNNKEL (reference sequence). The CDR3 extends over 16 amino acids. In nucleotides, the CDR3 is TGTGCCAGCAGCTTTCTGACAGGGACGATACAAGAGACCCAGTACTTC. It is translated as CASSFLTGTIQETQYF.

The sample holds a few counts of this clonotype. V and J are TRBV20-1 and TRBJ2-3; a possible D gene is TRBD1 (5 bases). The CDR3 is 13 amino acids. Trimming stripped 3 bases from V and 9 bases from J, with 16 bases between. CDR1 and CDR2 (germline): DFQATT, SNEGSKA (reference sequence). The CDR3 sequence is CSARFQGSGTQYF. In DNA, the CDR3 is TGCAGTGCTAGGTTCCAGGGAAGTGGAACGCAGTATTTT.

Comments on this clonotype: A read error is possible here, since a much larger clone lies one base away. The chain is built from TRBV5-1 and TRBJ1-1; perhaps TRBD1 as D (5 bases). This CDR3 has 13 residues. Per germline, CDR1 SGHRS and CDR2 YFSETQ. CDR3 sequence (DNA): TGCGCCAGCAGCTTGAAGGGGAACAATGAAGCTTTCTTT. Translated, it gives CASSLKGNNEAFF.

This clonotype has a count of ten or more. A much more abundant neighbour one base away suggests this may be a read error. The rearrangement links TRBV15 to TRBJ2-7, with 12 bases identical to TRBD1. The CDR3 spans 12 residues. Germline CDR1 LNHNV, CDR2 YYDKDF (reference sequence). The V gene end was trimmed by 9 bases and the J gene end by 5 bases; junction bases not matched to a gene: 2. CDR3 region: CATGTGGNEQYF. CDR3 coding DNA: TGTGCCACTGGGACAGGGGGCAACGAGCAGTACTTC.

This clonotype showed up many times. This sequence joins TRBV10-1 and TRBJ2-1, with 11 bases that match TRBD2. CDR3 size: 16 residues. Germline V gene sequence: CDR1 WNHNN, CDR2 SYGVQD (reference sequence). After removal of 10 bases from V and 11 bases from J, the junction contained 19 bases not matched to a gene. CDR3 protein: CATDTVISGGAVKQFF. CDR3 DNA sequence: TGCGCCACCGACACCGTGATTAGCGGGGGGGCCGTTAAGCAGTTCTTC.

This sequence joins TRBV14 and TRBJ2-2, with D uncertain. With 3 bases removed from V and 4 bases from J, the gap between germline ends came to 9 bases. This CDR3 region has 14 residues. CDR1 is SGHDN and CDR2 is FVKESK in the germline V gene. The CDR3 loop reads CASSHQRGTGELFF. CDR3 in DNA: TGTGCCAGCAGCCATCAAAGAGGCACCGGGGAGCTGTTTTTT.

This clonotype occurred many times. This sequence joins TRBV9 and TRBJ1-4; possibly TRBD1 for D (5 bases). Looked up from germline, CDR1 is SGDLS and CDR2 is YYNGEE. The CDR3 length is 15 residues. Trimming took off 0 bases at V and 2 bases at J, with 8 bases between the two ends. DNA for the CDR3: TGTGCCAGCAGCGTAGGACAGACTACTAATGAAAAACTGTTTTTT. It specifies CASSVGQTTNEKLFF. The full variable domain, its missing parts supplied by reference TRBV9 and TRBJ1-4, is DSGVTQTPKHLITATGQRVTLRCSPRSGDLSVYWYQQSLDQGLQFLIQYYNGEERAKGNILERFSAQQFPDLHSELNLSSLELGDSALYFCASSVGQTTNEKLFFGSGTQLSVL.

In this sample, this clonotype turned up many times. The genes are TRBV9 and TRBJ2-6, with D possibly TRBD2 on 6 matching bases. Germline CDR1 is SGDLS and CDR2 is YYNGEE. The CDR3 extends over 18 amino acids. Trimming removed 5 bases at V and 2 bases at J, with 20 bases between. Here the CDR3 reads CASRGMRGRGPGANVLTF. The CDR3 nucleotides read TGTGCCAGCAGGGGGATGCGGGGAAGAGGCCCTGGGGCCAACGTCCTGACTTTC.

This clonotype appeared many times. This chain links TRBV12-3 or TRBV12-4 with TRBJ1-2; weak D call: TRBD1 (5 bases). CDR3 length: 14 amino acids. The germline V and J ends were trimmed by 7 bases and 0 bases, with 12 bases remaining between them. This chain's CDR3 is CASTLGGANYGYTF. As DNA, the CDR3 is TGTGCCAGCACCCTCGGGGGAGCTAACTATGGCTACACCTTC.

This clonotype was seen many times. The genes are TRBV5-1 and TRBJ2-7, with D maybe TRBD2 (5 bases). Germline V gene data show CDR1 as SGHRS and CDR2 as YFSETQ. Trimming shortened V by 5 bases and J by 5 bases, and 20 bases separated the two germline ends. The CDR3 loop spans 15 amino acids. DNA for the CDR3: TGCGCCAGCAGGGAAAGGACTCTATCGAGGGACGAGCAGTACTTC. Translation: CASRERTLSRDEQYF.

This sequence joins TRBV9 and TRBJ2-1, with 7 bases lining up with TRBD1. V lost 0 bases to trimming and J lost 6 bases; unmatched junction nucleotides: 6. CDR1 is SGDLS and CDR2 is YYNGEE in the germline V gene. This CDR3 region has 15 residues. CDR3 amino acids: CASSVADRAGNEQFF. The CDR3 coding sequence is TGTGCCAGCAGCGTAGCCGACAGGGCGGGCAATGAGCAGTTCTTC.

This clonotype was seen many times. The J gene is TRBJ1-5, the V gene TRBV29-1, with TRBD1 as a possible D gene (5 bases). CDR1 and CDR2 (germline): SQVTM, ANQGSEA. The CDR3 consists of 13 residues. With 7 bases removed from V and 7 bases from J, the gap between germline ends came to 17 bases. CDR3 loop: CSAGGGWGQPQHF. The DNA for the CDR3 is TGCAGCGCCGGTGGGGGATGGGGCCAGCCCCAGCATTTT.

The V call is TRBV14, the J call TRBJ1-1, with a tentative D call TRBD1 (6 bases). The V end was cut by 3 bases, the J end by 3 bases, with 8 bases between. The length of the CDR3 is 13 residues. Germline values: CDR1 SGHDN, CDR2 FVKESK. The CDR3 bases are TGTGCCAGCAGCCATGGACAGTACACTGAAGCTTTCTTT. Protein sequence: CASSHGQYTEAFF.

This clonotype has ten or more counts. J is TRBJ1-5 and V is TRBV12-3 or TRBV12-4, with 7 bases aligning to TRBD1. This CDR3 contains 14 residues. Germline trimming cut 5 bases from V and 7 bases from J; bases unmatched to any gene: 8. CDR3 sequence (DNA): TGTGCCAGCAGTCCACACAGGGGAGGGCAGCCCCAGCATTTT. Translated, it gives CASSPHRGGQPQHF.

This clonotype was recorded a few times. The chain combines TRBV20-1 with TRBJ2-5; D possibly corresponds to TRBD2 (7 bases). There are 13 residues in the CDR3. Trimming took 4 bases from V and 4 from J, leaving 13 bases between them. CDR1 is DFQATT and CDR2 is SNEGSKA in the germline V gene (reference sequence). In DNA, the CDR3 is TGCAGTGCTATGCGGGGGCGCGGAGAGACCCAGTACTTC. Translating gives CSAMRGRGETQYF.

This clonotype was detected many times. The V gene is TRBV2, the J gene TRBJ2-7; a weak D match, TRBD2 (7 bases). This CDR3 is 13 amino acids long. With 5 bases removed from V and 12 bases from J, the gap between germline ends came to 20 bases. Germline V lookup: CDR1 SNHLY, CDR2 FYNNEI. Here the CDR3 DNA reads TGTGCCAGCAGTTTGGGGGGGATACAGGGATCGTACTTC. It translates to CASSLGGIQGSYF.

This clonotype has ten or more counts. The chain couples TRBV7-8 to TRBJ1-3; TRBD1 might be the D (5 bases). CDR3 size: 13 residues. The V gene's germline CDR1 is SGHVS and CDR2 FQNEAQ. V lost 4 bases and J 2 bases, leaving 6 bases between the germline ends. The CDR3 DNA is TGTGCCAGCAGCTGGACAACTGGAAACACCATATATTTT. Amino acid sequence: CASSWTTGNTIYF.

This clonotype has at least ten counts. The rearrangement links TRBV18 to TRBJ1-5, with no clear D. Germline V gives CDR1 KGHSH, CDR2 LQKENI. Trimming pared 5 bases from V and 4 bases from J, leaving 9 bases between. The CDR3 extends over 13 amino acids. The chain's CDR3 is CASSVSQNQPQHF. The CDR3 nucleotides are TGTGCCAGCTCAGTATCTCAGAATCAGCCCCAGCATTTT.

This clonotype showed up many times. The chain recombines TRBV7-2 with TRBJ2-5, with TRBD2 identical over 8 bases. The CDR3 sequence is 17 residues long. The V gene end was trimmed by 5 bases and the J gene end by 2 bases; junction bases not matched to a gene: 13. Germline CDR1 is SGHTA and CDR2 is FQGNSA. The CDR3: CASSPHAAGGRQETQYF. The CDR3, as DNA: TGTGCCAGCAGCCCCCATGCGGCGGGGGGCAGACAAGAGACCCAGTACTTC.

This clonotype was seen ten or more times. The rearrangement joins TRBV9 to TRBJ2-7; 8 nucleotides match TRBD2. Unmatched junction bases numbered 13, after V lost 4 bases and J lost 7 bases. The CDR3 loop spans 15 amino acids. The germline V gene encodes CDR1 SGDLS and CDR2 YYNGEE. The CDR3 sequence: CASSPAGVPLGEQYF. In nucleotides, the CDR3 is TGTGCCAGCAGCCCAGCGGGAGTTCCCCTTGGGGAGCAGTACTTC.

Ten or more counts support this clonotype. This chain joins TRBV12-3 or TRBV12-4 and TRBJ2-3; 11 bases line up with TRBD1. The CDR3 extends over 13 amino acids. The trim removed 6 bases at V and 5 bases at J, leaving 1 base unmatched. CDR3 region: CASRGQGVDTQYF. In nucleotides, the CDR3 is TGTGCCAGCAGGGGACAGGGGGTAGATACGCAGTATTTT.

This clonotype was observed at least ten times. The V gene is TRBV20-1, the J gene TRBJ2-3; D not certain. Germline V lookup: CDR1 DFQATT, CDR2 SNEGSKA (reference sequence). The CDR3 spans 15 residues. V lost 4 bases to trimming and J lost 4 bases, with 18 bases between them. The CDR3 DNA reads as TGCAGTGCTAACGGAGTGAGGCTCCGAGCAGATACGCAGTATTTT. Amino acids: CSANGVRLRADTQYF.

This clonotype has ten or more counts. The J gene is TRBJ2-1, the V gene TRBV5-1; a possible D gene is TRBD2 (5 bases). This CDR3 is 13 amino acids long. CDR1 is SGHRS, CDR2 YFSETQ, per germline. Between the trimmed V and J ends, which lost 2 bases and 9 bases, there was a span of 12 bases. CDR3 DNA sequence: TGCGCCAGCAGCTTTACTAGTACAAGTGAGCAGTTCTTC. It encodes CASSFTSTSEQFF.

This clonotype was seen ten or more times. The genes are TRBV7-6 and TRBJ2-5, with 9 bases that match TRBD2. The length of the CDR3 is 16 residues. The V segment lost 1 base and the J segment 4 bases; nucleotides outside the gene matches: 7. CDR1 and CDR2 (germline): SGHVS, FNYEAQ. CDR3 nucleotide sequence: TGTGCCAGCAGCTTAGGGTCCCTAGCGGGGAGAGAGACCCAGTACTTC. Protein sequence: CASSLGSLAGRETQYF. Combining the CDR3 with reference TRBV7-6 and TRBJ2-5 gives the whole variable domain GAGVSQSPRYKVTKRGQDVALRCDPISGHVSLYWYRQALGQGPEFLTYFNYEAQQDKSGLPNDRFSAERPEGSISTLTIQRTEQRDSAMYRCASSLGSLAGRETQYFGPGTRLLVL.

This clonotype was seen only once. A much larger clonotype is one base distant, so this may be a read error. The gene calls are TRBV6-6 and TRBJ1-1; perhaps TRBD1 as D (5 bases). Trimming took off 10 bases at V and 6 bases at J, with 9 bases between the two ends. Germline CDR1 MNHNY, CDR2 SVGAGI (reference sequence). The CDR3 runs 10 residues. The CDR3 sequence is CANRGAEAFF. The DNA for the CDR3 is TGTGCCAACCGGGGCGCTGAAGCTTTCTTT.